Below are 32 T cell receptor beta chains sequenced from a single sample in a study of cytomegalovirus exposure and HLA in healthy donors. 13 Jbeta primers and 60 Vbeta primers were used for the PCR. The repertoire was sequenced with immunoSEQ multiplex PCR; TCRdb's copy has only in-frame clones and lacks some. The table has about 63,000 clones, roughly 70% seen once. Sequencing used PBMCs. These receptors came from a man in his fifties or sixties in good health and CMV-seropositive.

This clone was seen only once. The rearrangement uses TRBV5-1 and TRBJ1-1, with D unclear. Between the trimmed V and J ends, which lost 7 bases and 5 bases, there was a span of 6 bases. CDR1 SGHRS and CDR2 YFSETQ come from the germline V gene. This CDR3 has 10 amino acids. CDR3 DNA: TGCGCCAGCCGGGGTACTGAAGCTTTCTTT. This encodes CASRGTEAFF.

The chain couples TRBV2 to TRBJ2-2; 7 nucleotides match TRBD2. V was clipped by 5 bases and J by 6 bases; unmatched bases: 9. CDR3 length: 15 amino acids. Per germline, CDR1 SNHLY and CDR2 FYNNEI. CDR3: CASSPTRGDPGELFF. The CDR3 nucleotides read TGTGCCAGCAGTCCGACTCGGGGGGACCCCGGGGAGCTGTTTTTT.

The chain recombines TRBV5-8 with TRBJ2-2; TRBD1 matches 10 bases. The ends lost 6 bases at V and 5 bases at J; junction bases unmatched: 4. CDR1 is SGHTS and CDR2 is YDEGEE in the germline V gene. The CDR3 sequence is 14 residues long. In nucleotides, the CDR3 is TGTGCCAGCAACCGGGACAGGGGTACCGGGGAGCTGTTTTTT. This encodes CASNRDRGTGELFF.

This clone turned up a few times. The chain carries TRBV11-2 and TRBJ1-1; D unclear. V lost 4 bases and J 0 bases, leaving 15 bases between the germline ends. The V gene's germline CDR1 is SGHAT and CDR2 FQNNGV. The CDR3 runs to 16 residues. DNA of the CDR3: TGTGCCAGCAGCTCCCCCATTGGCGGTATGAACACTGAAGCTTTCTTT. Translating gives CASSSPIGGMNTEAFF.

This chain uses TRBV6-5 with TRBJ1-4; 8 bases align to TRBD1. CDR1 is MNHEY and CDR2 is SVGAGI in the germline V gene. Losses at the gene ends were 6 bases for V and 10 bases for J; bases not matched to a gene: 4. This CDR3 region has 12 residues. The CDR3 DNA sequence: TGTGCCAGCAGCCCCGACAGGGGAAAACTGTTTTTT. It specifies CASSPDRGKLFF.

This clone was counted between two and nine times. In DNA form, the CDR3 reads TGTGCCAGTAGGTTGGGAGGCCGGGGTGGCTACACCTTC. Residues: CASRLGGRGGYTF. The chain is built from TRBV19 and TRBJ1-2; no reliable D call. Germline CDR1 LNHDA, CDR2 SQIVND (reference sequence). Trimming stripped 6 bases from V and 7 bases from J, with 15 bases between. This CDR3 contains 13 residues.

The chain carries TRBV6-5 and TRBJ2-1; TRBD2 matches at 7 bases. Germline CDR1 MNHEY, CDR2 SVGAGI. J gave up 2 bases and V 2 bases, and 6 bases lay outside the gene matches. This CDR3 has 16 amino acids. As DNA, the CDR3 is TGTGCCAGCAGTTACGTGTCGAGCGGGACCTACAATGAGCAGTTCTTC. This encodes CASSYVSSGTYNEQFF.

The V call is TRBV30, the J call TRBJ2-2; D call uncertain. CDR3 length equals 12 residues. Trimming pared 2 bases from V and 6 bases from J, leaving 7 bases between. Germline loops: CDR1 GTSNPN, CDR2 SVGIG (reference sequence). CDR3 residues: CAWSQRAGELFF. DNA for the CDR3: TGTGCCTGGAGTCAACGGGCCGGGGAGCTGTTTTTT.

CDR3 DNA sequence: TGTGCCAGCAGCAAATGGGGGACAGGGGATGAAAAACTGTTTTTT. Residues: CASSKWGTGDEKLFF. V is TRBV21-1 and J is TRBJ1-4; TRBD1 is the table's D call and was not checked against the DNA. TRBV21-1 corresponds to a pseudogene. This CDR3 has 15 residues.

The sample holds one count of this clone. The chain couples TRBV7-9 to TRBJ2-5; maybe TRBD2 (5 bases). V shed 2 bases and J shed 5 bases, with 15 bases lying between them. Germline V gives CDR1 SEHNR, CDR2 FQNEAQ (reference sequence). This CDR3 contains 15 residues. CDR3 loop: CASSLPAGLGETQYF. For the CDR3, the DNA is TGTGCCAGCAGCTTACCGGCGGGCCTGGGGGAGACCCAGTACTTC.

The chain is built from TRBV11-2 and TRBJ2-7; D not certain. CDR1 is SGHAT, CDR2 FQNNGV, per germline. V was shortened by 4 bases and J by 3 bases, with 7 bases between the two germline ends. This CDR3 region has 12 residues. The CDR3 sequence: CASSSAGYEQYF. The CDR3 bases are TGTGCCAGCAGCTCGGCAGGCTACGAGCAGTACTTC.

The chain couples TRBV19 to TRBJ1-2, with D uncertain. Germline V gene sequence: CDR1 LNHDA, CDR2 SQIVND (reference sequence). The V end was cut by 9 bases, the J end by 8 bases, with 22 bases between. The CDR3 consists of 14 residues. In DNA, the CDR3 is TGTGCCAGCACGCCCTCTCGGGGTTCAGGAGGCTACACCTTC. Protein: CASTPSRGSGGYTF. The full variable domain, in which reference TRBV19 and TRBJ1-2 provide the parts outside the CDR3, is DGGITQSPKYLFRKEGQNVTLSCEQNLNHDAMYWYRQDPGQGLRLIYYSQIVNDFQKGDIAEGYSVSREKKESFPLTVTSAQKNPTAFYLCASTPSRGSGGYTFGSGTRLTVV.

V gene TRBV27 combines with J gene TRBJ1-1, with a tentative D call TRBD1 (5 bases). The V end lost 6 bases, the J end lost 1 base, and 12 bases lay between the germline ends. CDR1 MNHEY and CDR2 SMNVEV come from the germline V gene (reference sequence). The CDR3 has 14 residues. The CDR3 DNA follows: TGTGCCAGCAGCAGGGATATCGGGAACACTGAAGCTTTCTTT. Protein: CASSRDIGNTEAFF.

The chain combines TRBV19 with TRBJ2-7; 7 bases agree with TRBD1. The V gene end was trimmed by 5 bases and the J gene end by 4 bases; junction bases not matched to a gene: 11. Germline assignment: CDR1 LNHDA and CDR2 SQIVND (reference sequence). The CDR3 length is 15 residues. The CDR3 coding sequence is TGTGCCAGTAGTTTGTCCGGGACAGCTCTTTACGAGCAGTACTTC. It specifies CASSLSGTALYEQYF.

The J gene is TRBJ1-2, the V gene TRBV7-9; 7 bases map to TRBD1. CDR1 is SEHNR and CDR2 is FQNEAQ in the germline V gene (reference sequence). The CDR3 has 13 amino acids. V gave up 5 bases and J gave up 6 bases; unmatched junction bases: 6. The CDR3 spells CASSPKGADGYTF. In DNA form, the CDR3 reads TGTGCCAGCAGCCCCAAGGGGGCTGATGGCTACACCTTC.

CDR3 residues: CASSQDRVSTEAFF. The CDR3 nucleotides are TGTGCCAGCAGCCAGGACAGGGTGAGCACTGAAGCTTTCTTT. This chain uses TRBV7-9 with TRBJ1-1, with 8 positions matching TRBD1. The germline gives CDR1 SEHNR, CDR2 FQNEAQ (reference sequence). This CDR3 has 14 amino acids. Losses at the gene ends were 5 bases for V and 4 bases for J; bases not matched to a gene: 6.

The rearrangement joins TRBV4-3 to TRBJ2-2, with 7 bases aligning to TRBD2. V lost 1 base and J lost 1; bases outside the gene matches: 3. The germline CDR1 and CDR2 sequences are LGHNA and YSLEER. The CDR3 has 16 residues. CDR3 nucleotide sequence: TGCGCCAGCAGCCAAGCGGGCGGGGGGAACACCGGGGAGCTGTTTTTT. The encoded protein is CASSQAGGGNTGELFF.

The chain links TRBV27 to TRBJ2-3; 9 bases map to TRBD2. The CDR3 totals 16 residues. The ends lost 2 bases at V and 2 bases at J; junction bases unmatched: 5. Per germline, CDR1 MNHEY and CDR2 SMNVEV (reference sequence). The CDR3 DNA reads TGTGCCAGCAGTTTAGGGGCGGGAGGGCCCACAGATACGCAGTATTTT. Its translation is CASSLGAGGPTDTQYF.

CDR3 bases: TGTGCCTGGAACAGACAGGGACGGGAGACCCAGTACTTC. Translation gives CAWNRQGRETQYF. The chain links TRBV30 to TRBJ2-5; TRBD1 matches at 7 bases. The CDR3 spans 13 residues. The J segment lost 5 bases and the V segment lost 4 bases, leaving 7 bases of the junction unmatched. Germline assignment: CDR1 GTSNPN and CDR2 SVGIG (reference sequence). The whole variable domain, filled in from reference TRBV30 and TRBJ2-5, reads SQTIHQWPATLVQPVGSPLSLECTVEGTSNPNLYWYRQAAGRGLQLLFYSVGIGQISSEVPQNLSASRPQDRQFILSSKKLLLSDSGFYLCAWNRQGRETQYFGPGTRLLVL.

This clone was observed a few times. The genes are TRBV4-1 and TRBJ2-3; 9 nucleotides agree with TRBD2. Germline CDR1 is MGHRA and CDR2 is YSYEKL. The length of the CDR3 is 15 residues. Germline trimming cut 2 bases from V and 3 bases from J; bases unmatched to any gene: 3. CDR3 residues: CASSQIAGETDTQYF. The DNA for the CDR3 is TGCGCCAGCAGCCAAATAGCGGGAGAAACAGATACGCAGTATTTT.

The CDR3 spells CASSPAQTAFYGYTF. The CDR3 coding sequence is TGCGCCAGCAGCCCCGCGCAGACAGCCTTCTATGGCTACACCTTC. The J gene is TRBJ1-2, the V gene TRBV4-1; a weak D match, TRBD1 (5 bases). Germline CDR1 and CDR2: MGHRA and YSYEKL. The V gene lost 4 bases and the J gene lost 4 bases, with 16 bases spanning the gap. This CDR3 has 15 residues.

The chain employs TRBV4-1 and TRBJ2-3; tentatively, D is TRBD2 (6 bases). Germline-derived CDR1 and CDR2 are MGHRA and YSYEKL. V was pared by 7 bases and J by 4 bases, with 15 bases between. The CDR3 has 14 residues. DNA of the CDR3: TGCGCCAGCAACCTAGCGCTCGGGGCAGATACGCAGTATTTT. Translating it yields CASNLALGADTQYF.

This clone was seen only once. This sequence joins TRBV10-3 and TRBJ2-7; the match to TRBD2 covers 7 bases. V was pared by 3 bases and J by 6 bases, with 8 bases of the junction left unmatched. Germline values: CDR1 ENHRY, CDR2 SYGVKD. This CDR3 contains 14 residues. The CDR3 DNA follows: TGTGCCATCAGTGACCGGGACTACCTGGGCGAGCAGTACTTC. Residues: CAISDRDYLGEQYF.

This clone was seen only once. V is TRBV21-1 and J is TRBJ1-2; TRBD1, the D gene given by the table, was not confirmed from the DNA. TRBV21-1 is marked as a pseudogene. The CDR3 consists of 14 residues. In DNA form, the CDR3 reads TGTGCCAGCAGCAAAATGGGACAGAACTATGGCTACACCTTC. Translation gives CASSKMGQNYGYTF.

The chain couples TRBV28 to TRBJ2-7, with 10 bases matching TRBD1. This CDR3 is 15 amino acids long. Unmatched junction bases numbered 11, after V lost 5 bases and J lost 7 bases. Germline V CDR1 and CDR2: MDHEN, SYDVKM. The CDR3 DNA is TGTGCCAGCAGTATCCCGAGGGACAGGGGCTTTGAGCAGTACTTC. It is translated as CASSIPRDRGFEQYF.

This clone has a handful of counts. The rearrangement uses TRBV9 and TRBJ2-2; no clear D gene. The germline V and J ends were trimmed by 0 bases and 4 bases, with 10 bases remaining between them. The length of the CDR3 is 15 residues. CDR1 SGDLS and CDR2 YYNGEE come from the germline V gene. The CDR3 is CASSVETVLTGELFF. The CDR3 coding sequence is TGTGCCAGCAGCGTAGAAACAGTACTCACCGGGGAGCTGTTTTTT.

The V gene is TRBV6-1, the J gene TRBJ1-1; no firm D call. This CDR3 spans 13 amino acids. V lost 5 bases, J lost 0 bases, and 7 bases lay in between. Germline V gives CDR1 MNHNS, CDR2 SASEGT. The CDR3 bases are TGTGCCAGCAGTCAGGAAATGAACACTGAAGCTTTCTTT. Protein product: CASSQEMNTEAFF.

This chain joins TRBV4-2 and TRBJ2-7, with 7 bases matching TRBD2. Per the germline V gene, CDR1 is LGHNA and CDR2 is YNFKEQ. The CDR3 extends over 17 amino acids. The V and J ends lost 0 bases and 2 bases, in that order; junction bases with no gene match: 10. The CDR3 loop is CASSQDPEASGAYEQYF. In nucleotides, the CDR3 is TGTGCCAGCAGCCAAGATCCGGAAGCTAGCGGAGCCTACGAGCAGTACTTC.

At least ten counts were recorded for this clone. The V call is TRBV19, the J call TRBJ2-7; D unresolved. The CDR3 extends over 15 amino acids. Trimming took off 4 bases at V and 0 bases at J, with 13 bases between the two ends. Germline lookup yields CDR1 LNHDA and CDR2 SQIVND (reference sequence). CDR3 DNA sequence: TGTGCCAGTAGTACTTCGACATCCAGCTCCTACGAGCAGTACTTC. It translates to CASSTSTSSSYEQYF.

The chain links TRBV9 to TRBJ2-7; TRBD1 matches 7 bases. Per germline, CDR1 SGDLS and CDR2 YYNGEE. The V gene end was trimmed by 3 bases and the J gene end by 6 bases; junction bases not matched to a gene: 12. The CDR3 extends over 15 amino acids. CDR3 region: CASSETSDRVGEQYF. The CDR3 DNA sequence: TGTGCCAGCAGCGAGACTTCCGACAGGGTAGGCGAGCAGTACTTC.

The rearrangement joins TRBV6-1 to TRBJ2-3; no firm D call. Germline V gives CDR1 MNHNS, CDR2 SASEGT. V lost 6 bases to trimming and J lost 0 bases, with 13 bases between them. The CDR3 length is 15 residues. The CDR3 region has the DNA TGTGCCAGCAGCCCCGTTTGGCAAAGCACAGATACGCAGTATTTT. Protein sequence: CASSPVWQSTDTQYF.

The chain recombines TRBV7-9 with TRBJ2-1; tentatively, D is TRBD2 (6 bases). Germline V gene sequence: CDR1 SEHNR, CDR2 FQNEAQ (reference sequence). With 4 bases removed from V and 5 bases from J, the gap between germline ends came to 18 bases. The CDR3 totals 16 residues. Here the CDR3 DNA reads TGTGCCAGCAGCTCAGGCGGGCGGGGAAGTCACAATGAGCAGTTCTTC. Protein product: CASSSGGRGSHNEQFF.